Listed here is a single T cell receptor beta chain. The antigen is undetermined. Quantitative barcoded 5'-RACE was used to prepare TCR beta libraries. TCRdb processed the 5' RACE reads anew with MiXCR; each CDR3 protein has one entry. This table has about 180,000 distinct CDR3 sequences, approximately 10% appearing once. These data originate in a study of CD8 T cells in ankylosing spondylitis. The CDR3 loop spans 15 amino acids. V was clipped by 3 bases and J by 2 bases; unmatched bases: 4. Germline CDR1 MNHEY, CDR2 SVGAGI. Whole-study results and caveats: Roughly eight highly homologous variants made up a TCR beta motif, and this motif appeared characteristic of ankylosing spondylitis blood. Clones linked to disease were reported to show significant enrichment in matched ankylosing spondylitis synovial fluid.

The rearrangement uses TRBV6-5 and TRBJ2-7; 10 bases are a match to TRBD1. Sequenced material: blood, either unsorted or a sorted T cell fraction (not recorded which). This clonotype was obtained from a female donor with ankylosing spondylitis or in good health (not recorded which). CDR3 coding DNA: TGTGCCAGCAGTTATTCGGGACAGGGGACCTACGAGCAGTACTTC. As protein: CASSYSGQGTYEQYF.